These 12 T cell receptor beta chains came from one sample sequenced in a study of beta chain features in type 1 diabetes. Reverse transcription of all isolated RNA meant that expressed TCRB transcripts were sequenced. The table came from immunoSEQ multiplex PCR; TCRdb's copy has only in-frame clones and leaves some out. The repertoire includes about 360,000 clones, 10% to 15% of them detected once, and roughly 0.017% sits in the top ten. Material for sequencing was naive CD4+ T cells from blood. Every receptor here comes from a man between 18 and 29 years old in good health.

The chain is built from TRBV5-1 and TRBJ2-7; TRBD2 agrees at 13 bases. The CDR3 has 18 amino acids. V lost 0 bases and J lost 4; bases outside the gene matches: 10. CDR1 is SGHRS and CDR2 is YFSETQ in the germline V gene. CDR3 in amino acids: CASSLVTSGGAEIYEQYF. The CDR3 coding sequence is TGCGCCAGCAGCTTGGTAACTAGCGGGGGGGCGGAGATTTACGAGCAGTACTTC.

Notes on this clone: Mismatch with germline at one junction end may stem from a read error. V and J are TRBV7-6 and TRBJ2-7, with 10 bases that match TRBD1. The CDR3 is 14 residues long. In germline, CDR1 is SGHVS, CDR2 FNYEAQ. The CDR3 coding sequence is TGTGCCAGCAGCTTAGCGCACGGGACAGGGGTCCCGCACTTC. As protein: CASSLAHGTGVPHF.

The J gene is TRBJ1-2, the V gene TRBV7-3; the D gene is possibly TRBD1 (6 bases). CDR1 and CDR2 (germline): SGHTA, FQGTGA. The CDR3 extends over 13 amino acids. The V and J ends lost 3 bases and 3 bases respectively, with 8 bases between them. The CDR3 DNA reads as TGTGCCAGCAGCTTGGACAGCTACTATGGCTACACCTTC. Protein product: CASSLDSYYGYTF.

This clone was counted between two and nine times. Other DNA variants within this sample encode the same CDR3. This sequence joins TRBV4-1 and TRBJ1-2, with TRBD1 matching 7 bases. CDR1 MGHRA and CDR2 YSYEKL come from the germline V gene. The CDR3 is 15 residues long. V lost 1 base and J lost 1; bases outside the gene matches: 3. The CDR3 spells CASSQGTGNNYGYTF. For the CDR3, the DNA is TGCGCCAGCAGCCAAGGGACAGGAAATAACTATGGCTACACCTTC.

CDR3 DNA: TGTGCCAGCAGTTTAAGACAGGCCTATGGCTACACCTTC. Its protein is CASSLRQAYGYTF. This sequence joins TRBV7-9 and TRBJ1-2, with D possibly TRBD1 on 6 matching bases. The germline V gene has CDR1 SEHNR and CDR2 FQNEAQ (reference sequence). This CDR3 has 13 amino acids. V was pared by 6 bases and J by 4 bases, with 12 bases between.

This clone was counted between two and nine times. The CDR3 loop is CAWSVQGTEAFF. CDR3 bases: TGTGCCTGGAGTGTACAGGGAACTGAAGCTTTCTTT. This sequence joins TRBV30 and TRBJ1-1; D perhaps matches TRBD1 (6 bases). In germline, CDR1 is GTSNPN, CDR2 SVGIG (reference sequence). The CDR3 extends over 12 amino acids. Trimming took 0 bases from V and 5 from J, leaving 7 bases between them.

This clone has more than one count but fewer than ten. CDR3 sequence: CASSIQSIGGRETQYF. In nucleotides, the CDR3 is TGTGCCAGTAGTATTCAGTCGATCGGGGGGCGAGAGACCCAGTACTTC. The J gene is TRBJ2-5, the V gene TRBV19; TRBD2 might be the D (7 bases). The length of the CDR3 is 16 residues. The germline V gene has CDR1 LNHDA and CDR2 SQIVND (reference sequence). Deletions cut 3 bases from V and 4 bases from J, with 18 bases between.

The sample holds a few counts of this clone. The gene calls are TRBV6-5 and TRBJ2-7; D perhaps matches TRBD1 (6 bases). The germline CDR1 and CDR2 sequences are MNHEY and SVGAGI. The V end was cut by 8 bases, the J end by 0 bases, with 17 bases between. This CDR3 is 15 amino acids long. CDR3 amino acids: CASGSTGTLSYEQYF. The CDR3 nucleotides read TGTGCCAGCGGATCGACCGGGACACTCTCCTACGAGCAGTACTTC.

This clone was seen a few times. The genes are TRBV28 and TRBJ2-3, with TRBD2 identical over 8 bases. There are 13 residues in the CDR3. Germline V gene data show CDR1 as MDHEN and CDR2 as SYDVKM. Trimming cost V 6 bases and J 8 bases; bases outside gene matches: 7. The CDR3 reads CASRSISGSTQYF. The CDR3 coding sequence is TGTGCCAGCAGGTCGATAAGCGGGAGTACGCAGTATTTT.

This clone appeared a few times. V usage is TRBV6-1 and J usage is TRBJ1-5; no clear D gene. Germline loops: CDR1 MNHNS, CDR2 SASEGT. V was shortened by 6 bases and J by 6 bases, with 15 bases between the two germline ends. This CDR3 has 14 amino acids. The CDR3 protein is CASRDLSGGQPQHF. The CDR3 coding sequence is TGTGCCAGCAGGGACCTGTCAGGAGGTCAGCCCCAGCATTTT.

This clone turned up a few times. The chain carries TRBV30 and TRBJ2-1, with 11 bases identical to TRBD2. The CDR3 contains 13 residues. In germline, CDR1 is GTSNPN, CDR2 SVGIG (reference sequence). The trim removed 5 bases at V and 6 bases at J, leaving 3 bases unmatched. CDR3 region: CAWFSGRANEQFF. Written as DNA, the CDR3 is TGTGCCTGGTTTAGCGGGAGGGCCAATGAGCAGTTCTTC.

V usage is TRBV5-1 and J usage is TRBJ2-7; TRBD1 aligns across 9 bases. Germline CDR1 SGHRS, CDR2 YFSETQ. The CDR3 is 14 residues long. V lost 3 bases, J lost 3 bases, and 4 bases stayed unmatched. CDR3 loop: CASSSTGGIYEQYF. CDR3 bases: TGCGCCAGCAGCTCGACAGGGGGTATCTACGAGCAGTACTTC.